This T cell receptor (beta chain) is drawn from a study of chemoradiotherapy in HPV16-positive cancers. The CDR3 covers 17 residues. Trimming removed 1 base from V and 0 bases from J; junction bases left unmatched: 0. Looked up from germline, CDR1 is SEHNR and CDR2 is FQNEAQ (reference sequence). Generated by immunoSEQ multiplex PCR, the TCRdb table keeps only in-frame clones and is missing some. This table holds 10,000 or so clones, 65% to 80% found once. The source of this sequence is a human donor with HPV-associated anogenital cancer. The sample here was tumor tissue, taken from a patient who underwent chemoradiotherapy. This rearrangement joins TRBV7-9 to TRBJ2-1, with 13 bases matching TRBD2. The CDR3 DNA reads as TGTGCCAGCAGCTTAGGACTAGCGGGGGGCTCCTACAATGAGCAGTTCTTC. This encodes CASSLGLAGGSYNEQFF.